The T cell receptor (beta chain) described here comes from a study of blood T cells in healthy people across ages. CDR3 length: 12 residues. Losses at the gene ends were 6 bases for V and 7 bases for J; bases not matched to a gene: 6. Per germline, CDR1 DFQATT and CDR2 SNEGSKA (reference sequence). Through a sample-barcoded 5' primer and a J-beta primer mix, a second PCR was run for roughly 6 to 11 cycles. Sequencing of every sample gave 2.5 million or more CDR3-containing paired-end reads. From the 5' RACE reads, TCRdb called clonotypes with MiXCR, one entry per CDR3 protein. The sample includes some 940,000 distinct CDR3 sequences, 25% to 30% of them seen just once. In addition, the sample was reused for a study of T cells of mothers and their children. This second report adds: Slightly higher overlap, not significant, was seen in related mother-child pairs than in unrelated pairs.

The sequenced sample was blood. This receptor was taken from a middle-aged woman in good health. This chain uses TRBV20-1 with TRBJ1-2, with 9 bases lining up with TRBD1. CDR3 nucleotides: TGCAGTGCCGGGACAGGGACTGTTGGCTACACCTTC. It yields the protein CSAGTGTVGYTF.